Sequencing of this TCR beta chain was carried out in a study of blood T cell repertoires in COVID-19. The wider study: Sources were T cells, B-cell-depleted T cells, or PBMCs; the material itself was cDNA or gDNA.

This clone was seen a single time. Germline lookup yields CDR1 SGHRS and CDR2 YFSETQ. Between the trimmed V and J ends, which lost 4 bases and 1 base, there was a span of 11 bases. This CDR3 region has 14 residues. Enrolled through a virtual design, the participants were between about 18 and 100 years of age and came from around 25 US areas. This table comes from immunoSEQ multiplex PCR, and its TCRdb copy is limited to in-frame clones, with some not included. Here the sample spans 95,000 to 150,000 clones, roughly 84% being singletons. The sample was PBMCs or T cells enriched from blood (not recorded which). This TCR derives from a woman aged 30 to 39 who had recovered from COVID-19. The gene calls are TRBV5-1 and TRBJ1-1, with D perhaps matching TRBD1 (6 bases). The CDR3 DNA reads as TGCGCCAGCAGCACAGGGACGGGGAACACTGAAGCTTTCTTT. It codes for CASSTGTGNTEAFF.